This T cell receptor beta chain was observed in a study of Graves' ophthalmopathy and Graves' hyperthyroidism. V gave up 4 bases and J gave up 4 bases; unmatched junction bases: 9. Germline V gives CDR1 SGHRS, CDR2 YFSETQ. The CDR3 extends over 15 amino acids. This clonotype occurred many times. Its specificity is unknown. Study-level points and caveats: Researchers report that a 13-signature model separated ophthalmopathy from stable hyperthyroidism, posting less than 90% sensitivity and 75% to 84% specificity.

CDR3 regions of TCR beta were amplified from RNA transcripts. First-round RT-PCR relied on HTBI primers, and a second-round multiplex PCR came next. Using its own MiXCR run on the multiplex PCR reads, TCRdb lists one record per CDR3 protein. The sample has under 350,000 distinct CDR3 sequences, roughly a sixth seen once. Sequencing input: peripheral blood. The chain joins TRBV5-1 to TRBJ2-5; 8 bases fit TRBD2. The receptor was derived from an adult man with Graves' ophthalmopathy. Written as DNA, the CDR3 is TGCGCCAGCAGCCATAGCGGGAAGGGAGGAGAGACCCAGTACTTC. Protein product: CASSHSGKGGETQYF. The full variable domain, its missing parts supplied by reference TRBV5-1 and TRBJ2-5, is KAGVTQTPRYLIKTRGQQVTLSCSPISGHRSVSWYQQTPGQGLQFLFEYFSETQRNKGNFPGRFSGRQFSNSRSEMNVSTLELGDSALYLCASSHSGKGGETQYFGPGTRLLVL.